These 24 T cell receptor beta chains share one sample of origin, sequenced in a study of T cell changes during pregnancy in multiple sclerosis. Sequenced by immunoSEQ multiplex PCR; TCRdb stores in-frame clones only, minus some. The sample carries 40,000 to 45,000 clones, approximately 92% recorded once. Sequencing used peripheral blood. These receptors originate from a female donor with multiple sclerosis, enrolled in a pregnancy study.

The chain has TRBV6-1 and TRBJ1-1; D gene ambiguous. The germline CDR1 and CDR2 sequences are MNHNS and SASEGT. V lost 7 bases, J lost 0 bases, and 9 bases lay in between. This CDR3 spans 13 amino acids. The DNA of the CDR3 is TGTGCCAGCACGTTGATGATGAACACTGAAGCTTTCTTT. Its translation: CASTLMMNTEAFF.

This sequence joins TRBV2 and TRBJ2-5, with D possibly TRBD2 on 5 matching bases. The ends were cut back, 0 bases at V and 5 bases at J, with 7 bases in the middle. Germline values: CDR1 SNHLY, CDR2 FYNNEI. The CDR3 totals 13 residues. The CDR3 DNA follows: TGTGCCAGCAGTGAAGCGGGAGTCGAGACCCAGTACTTC. This sequence encodes CASSEAGVETQYF.

The chain recombines TRBV7-3 with TRBJ1-1; a possible D gene is TRBD1 (5 bases). The V gene's germline CDR1 is SGHTA and CDR2 FQGTGA. CDR3 length: 13 residues. The germline V and J ends were trimmed by 6 bases and 1 base, with 9 bases remaining between them. CDR3 amino acids: CASRLQGNTEAFF. The CDR3 bases are TGTGCCAGCAGACTCCAGGGGAACACTGAAGCTTTCTTT. Based on the CDR3 plus reference TRBV7-3 and TRBJ1-1, the full variable domain is GAGVSQTPSNKVTEKGKYVELRCDPISGHTALYWYRQSLGQGPEFLIYFQGTGAADDSGLPNDRFFAVRPEGSVSTLKIQRTERGDSAVYLCASRLQGNTEAFFGQGTRLTVV.

The gene calls are TRBV28 and TRBJ1-2; perhaps TRBD1 as D (5 bases). The CDR3 is 16 residues long. V lost 4 bases and J 0 bases, leaving 15 bases between the germline ends. Per germline, CDR1 MDHEN and CDR2 SYDVKM. CDR3 amino acids: CASSSMGGRTNYGYTF. In nucleotides, the CDR3 is TGTGCCAGCAGTTCGATGGGGGGGAGGACTAACTATGGCTACACCTTC.

The chain has TRBV19 and TRBJ2-7; D might be TRBD1 or TRBD2, each matching 5 bases. The CDR3 spans 15 residues. V was cut by 3 bases and J by 7 bases, with 19 bases left in between. Germline assignment: CDR1 LNHDA and CDR2 SQIVND (reference sequence). CDR3 protein: CASSISPGAQPEQYF. CDR3 bases: TGTGCCAGTAGTATTTCTCCCGGGGCACAACCGGAGCAGTACTTC.

This chain links TRBV19 with TRBJ2-7; D may correspond to TRBD1 or TRBD2 (5 bases each). This CDR3 has 12 amino acids. Trimming removed 4 bases at V and 2 bases at J, with 6 bases between. The germline V gene has CDR1 LNHDA and CDR2 SQIVND (reference sequence). The CDR3 bases are TGTGCCAGTAGTAGGGGGACCTACGAGCAGTACTTC. It translates to CASSRGTYEQYF.

This chain uses TRBV6-1 with TRBJ1-1, with a possible D match to TRBD1 (5 bases). Germline loops: CDR1 MNHNS, CDR2 SASEGT. Trimming shortened V by 2 bases and J by 11 bases, and 15 bases separated the two germline ends. This CDR3 is 13 amino acids long. CDR3 sequence: CASSESPGKGAFF. The CDR3 nucleotides are TGTGCCAGCAGTGAATCCCCAGGGAAGGGCGCTTTCTTT.

The chain links TRBV29-1 to TRBJ2-7; 10 bases fit TRBD1. V was pared by 6 bases and J by 1 base, with 3 bases of the junction left unmatched. Germline V gives CDR1 SQVTM, CDR2 ANQGSEA. This CDR3 is 13 amino acids long. CDR3 in amino acids: CSVGTGVSYEQYF. The DNA of the CDR3 is TGCAGCGTGGGGACAGGGGTGTCCTACGAGCAGTACTTC.

J is TRBJ2-3 and V is TRBV9; D is perhaps TRBD2 (5 bases). The V end lost 0 bases, the J end lost 5 bases, and 13 bases lay between the germline ends. The CDR3 length is 15 residues. The germline V gene has CDR1 SGDLS and CDR2 YYNGEE. CDR3 sequence reads: CASSVVPTGGDTQYF. For the CDR3, the DNA is TGTGCCAGCAGCGTAGTGCCTACTGGAGGAGATACGCAGTATTTT.

The chain carries TRBV2 and TRBJ1-4; 8 positions agree with TRBD1. The germline V gene encodes CDR1 SNHLY and CDR2 FYNNEI. The V and J ends lost 5 bases and 6 bases, in that order; junction bases with no gene match: 5. The CDR3 runs 14 residues. CDR3 in DNA: TGTGCCAGCAGTAAGATACAGGGGGATGAAAAACTGTTTTTT. This encodes CASSKIQGDEKLFF.

This chain uses TRBV28 with TRBJ1-3; unclear D gene. The germline CDR1 and CDR2 sequences are MDHEN and SYDVKM. The V and J ends lost 2 bases and 3 bases respectively, with 8 bases between them. There are 14 residues in the CDR3. DNA for the CDR3: TGTGCCAGCAGTTTAGCGGGGTTTGGAAACACCATATATTTT. Residues: CASSLAGFGNTIYF.

This rearrangement joins TRBV30 to TRBJ1-1; 7 bases are shared with TRBD1. Germline V gives CDR1 GTSNPN, CDR2 SVGIG (reference sequence). The CDR3 contains 11 residues. The V gene end was trimmed by 0 bases and the J gene end by 11 bases; junction bases not matched to a gene: 3. In DNA form, the CDR3 reads TGTGCCTGGAGTGTACAGGGGACTGCTTTCTTT. This codes for CAWSVQGTAFF.

This sequence joins TRBV11-2 and TRBJ2-1; TRBD2 agrees at 12 bases. Losses at the gene ends were 0 bases for V and 7 bases for J; bases not matched to a gene: 7. The CDR3 loop spans 17 amino acids. Germline CDR1 is SGHAT and CDR2 is FQNNGV. The CDR3 region has the DNA TGTGCCAGCAGCTTAGATCCTAGCGGGAGGGCAGGAAATGAGCAGTTCTTC. Its translation is CASSLDPSGRAGNEQFF.

V and J are TRBV6-5 and TRBJ2-7; no definite D call. Germline V gene lookup returns CDR1 MNHEY and CDR2 SVGAGI. The ends were cut back, 9 bases at V and 6 bases at J, with 18 bases in the middle. The CDR3 loop spans 13 amino acids. CDR3 bases: TGTGCCAGAGGTCGGCTGTTGGCATTCGAGCAGTACTTC. Translation gives CARGRLLAFEQYF.

The chain is built from TRBV11-1 and TRBJ2-3; D is unresolved. The CDR3 is 12 amino acids. V was cut by 5 bases and J by 5 bases, with 8 bases left in between. The germline V gene has CDR1 SGHAT and CDR2 FQDESV (reference sequence). The CDR3 DNA sequence: TGTGCCAGCAGCCTAACGTTAGATACGCAGTATTTT. Amino acid sequence: CASSLTLDTQYF.

This clone was seen more than once but under ten times. The V call is TRBV11-3, the J call TRBJ1-1; D remains unclear. The CDR3 consists of 13 residues. Trimming cost V 0 bases and J 6 bases, with 8 bases left between them. Looked up from germline, CDR1 is SGHNT and CDR2 is YENEEA. The CDR3 sequence: CASSLDIRAEAFF. The DNA for the CDR3 is TGTGCCAGCAGCTTAGATATAAGAGCTGAAGCTTTCTTT.

The chain couples TRBV5-1 to TRBJ1-3; TRBD1 is a possible D gene (5 bases). There are 15 residues in the CDR3. CDR1 SGHRS and CDR2 YFSETQ come from the germline V gene. Trimming took off 4 bases at V and 0 bases at J, with 11 bases between the two ends. CDR3 bases: TGCGCCAGCAGCCCCTGGGACGACTCTGGAAACACCATATATTTT. Its translation: CASSPWDDSGNTIYF.

This clone is a singleton in its sample. The V and J genes are TRBV28 and TRBJ2-7; TRBD1 matches 7 bases. The CDR3 is 14 amino acids. CDR1 MDHEN and CDR2 SYDVKM come from the germline V gene. The J segment lost 2 bases and the V segment lost 6 bases, leaving 7 bases of the junction unmatched. CDR3 sequence (DNA): TGTGCCAGCAGCCCGGGACAGCAAACCTACGAGCAGTACTTC. This translates into CASSPGQQTYEQYF.

The rearrangement uses TRBV28 and TRBJ2-1, with 15 bases matching TRBD2. The germline gives CDR1 MDHEN, CDR2 SYDVKM. V shed 3 bases and J 7 bases; nucleotides not matched to a gene: 1. There are 15 residues in the CDR3. CDR3 residues: CASSLGLAGGNEQFF. Here the CDR3 DNA reads TGTGCCAGCAGTTTGGGACTAGCGGGAGGTAATGAGCAGTTCTTC.

The CDR3 nucleotides read TGCGCCAGCAGCTTCAAAGGTAGCGGGGGCCCGAACACCGGGGAGCTGTTTTTT. It yields the protein CASSFKGSGGPNTGELFF. This chain joins TRBV5-1 and TRBJ2-2, with 9 bases lining up with TRBD2. The CDR3 spans 18 residues. V shed 2 bases and J 0 bases; nucleotides not matched to a gene: 8. CDR1 and CDR2 (germline): SGHRS, YFSETQ.

The chain has TRBV27 and TRBJ2-7; D possibly matches TRBD1 or TRBD2 (6 bases each). Trimming shortened V by 7 bases and J by 3 bases, and 16 bases separated the two germline ends. This CDR3 has 14 amino acids. Germline CDR1 reads MNHEY; CDR2 reads SMNVEV (reference sequence). The CDR3 DNA follows: TGTGCCAGCACGGGGGCTACATCGAGCTACGAGCAGTACTTC. Translated, it gives CASTGATSSYEQYF.

CDR3 loop: CASSYSTGYEANVLTF. The DNA for the CDR3 is TGTGCCAGCAGTTACTCGACCGGTTATGAGGCCAACGTCCTGACTTTC. J is TRBJ2-6 and V is TRBV6-5; D gene ambiguous. V was pared by 0 bases and J by 6 bases, with 12 bases between. CDR1 is MNHEY, CDR2 SVGAGI, per germline. The CDR3 has 16 residues.

The CDR3 coding sequence is TGTGCCAGCAGTGGCCACACTGGACAGTCGGTTGGAAACACCATATATTTT. Its translation: CASSGHTGQSVGNTIYF. This rearrangement joins TRBV25-1 to TRBJ1-3; a possible D gene is TRBD1 (6 bases). Deletions cut 4 bases from V and 3 bases from J, with 19 bases between. Germline-derived CDR1 and CDR2 are MGHDK and SYGVNS. The CDR3 consists of 17 residues. Complete variable domain (other parts from reference TRBV25-1 and TRBJ1-3): EADIYQTPRYLVIGTGKKITLECSQTMGHDKMYWYQQDPGMELHLIHYSYGVNSTEKGDLSSESTVSRIRTEHFPLTLESARPSHTSQYLCASSGHTGQSVGNTIYFGEGSWLTVV.

This chain connects TRBV5-4 to TRBJ2-5, with no clear D. Trimming pared 3 bases from V and 5 bases from J, leaving 11 bases between. The CDR3 loop spans 13 amino acids. Germline V CDR1 and CDR2: SGHNT, YYREEE (reference sequence). The CDR3 nucleotides are TGTGCCAGCAGCTCCGGGCTCTCCGAGACCCAGTACTTC. Protein product: CASSSGLSETQYF.